This TCR beta chain was recovered during a study of PD-1 blockade in classical Hodgkin lymphoma. Study outcomes and limitations: Exclusion covered patients beginning nivolumab under 1 year post-ASCT.

Turning to this clone: Its cognate antigen is unknown.

Trimming stripped 4 bases from V and 4 bases from J, with 11 bases between. This CDR3 is built from 14 residues. Germline CDR1 and CDR2: SEHNR and FQNEAQ (reference sequence). TCRdb's table, derived via immunoSEQ multiplex PCR, lists solely in-frame clones and lacks some. Of 11,000 to 15,000 clones listed, about four fifths were seen once; the top ten hold under 25%. In every patient, relapse followed autologous stem cell transplantation, while exposure to brentuximab vedotin differed. The chain couples TRBV7-9 to TRBJ2-1; the D is unclear. The starting material was peripheral blood mononuclear cells (PBMCs), obtained at baseline. The clonotype originates from a human donor with classical Hodgkin lymphoma. CDR3 in amino acids: CASSSRNIYNEQFF. CDR3 nucleotides: TGTGCCAGCAGCTCTCGTAACATTTACAATGAGCAGTTCTTC. The full variable domain, completed using reference TRBV7-9 and TRBJ2-1, is DTGVSQNPRHKITKRGQNVTFRCDPISEHNRLYWYRQTLGQGPEFLTYFQNEAQLEKSRLLSDRFSAERPKGSFSTLEIQRTEQGDSAMYLCASSSRNIYNEQFFGPGTRLTVL.